A single sample is the source of the 25 T cell receptor beta chains below, sequenced in a study of blood T cell repertoires in COVID-19. Using immunoSEQ multiplex PCR, the repertoire was profiled, and TCRdb retains in-frame clones only, with some absent. The table lists fewer than 250,000 clones, 85% to 90% of them singletons, with 3% to 3.5% in the top ten. The specimen sequenced was peripheral blood. All receptors come from a man aged 55-75 years with acute or convalescent COVID-19.

The chain couples TRBV4-2 to TRBJ2-3; 10 bases match TRBD2. V was pared by 0 bases and J by 8 bases, with 8 bases of the junction left unmatched. Germline assignment: CDR1 LGHNA and CDR2 YNFKEQ. There are 16 residues in the CDR3. The CDR3 DNA reads as TGTGCCAGCAGCCAAGAAACTAGGGCTAGCGGGGGTACGCAGTATTTT. Amino acids: CASSQETRASGGTQYF.

V usage is TRBV7-2 and J usage is TRBJ2-1, with D hard to call. The germline CDR1 and CDR2 sequences are SGHTA and FQGNSA. V lost 2 bases, J lost 6 bases, and 2 bases lay in between. CDR3 length: 11 residues. The CDR3 sequence is CASSLRNEQFF. In DNA, the CDR3 is TGTGCCAGCAGCTTACGCAATGAGCAGTTCTTC.

The rearrangement joins TRBV7-2 to TRBJ2-7; D may be TRBD1 (7 bases). Trimming shortened V by 2 bases and J by 6 bases, and 14 bases separated the two germline ends. The CDR3 sequence is 14 residues long. CDR1 and CDR2 from the germline V gene are SGHTA and FQGNSA. CDR3 sequence reads: CASSLPPQGGEQYF. The CDR3 bases are TGTGCCAGCAGCTTACCACCTCAGGGGGGCGAGCAGTACTTC.

A note on this clone: Other DNA sequences in this specimen translate into the identical CDR3. The rearrangement joins TRBV4-2 to TRBJ2-2; 7 bases fit TRBD1. The junction had 4 bases not matched to a gene; V was cut back by 1 base and J by 5 bases. The CDR3 totals 15 residues. Germline V gene lookup returns CDR1 LGHNA and CDR2 YNFKEQ. For the CDR3, the DNA is TGTGCCAGCAGCCAAGCGGGACAGTCGACCGGGGAGCTGTTTTTT. The encoded protein is CASSQAGQSTGELFF.

This sequence joins TRBV3-1 (or the pseudogene TRBV3-2) and TRBJ1-2, with TRBD1 as a possible D gene (5 bases). Germline V gene data show CDR1 as LGHDT and CDR2 as YNNKEL (reference sequence). There are 15 residues in the CDR3. V was cut by 1 base and J by 0 bases, with 9 bases left in between. CDR3 protein: CASSQGIQANYGYTF. The CDR3 DNA reads TGTGCCAGCAGCCAAGGGATACAGGCTAACTATGGCTACACCTTC.

This clone has just one count. J is TRBJ2-1 and V is TRBV7-3, with 11 bases matching TRBD2. The germline V gene encodes CDR1 SGHTA and CDR2 FQGTGA. The CDR3 consists of 15 residues. V shed 3 bases and J 2 bases; nucleotides not matched to a gene: 0. In DNA, the CDR3 is TGTGCCAGCAGCTTTAGCGGGGGGGCCTACAATGAGCAGTTCTTC. Protein product: CASSFSGGAYNEQFF. The variable domain in full, with the rest retrieved from reference TRBV7-3 and TRBJ2-1, is GAGVSQTPSNKVTEKGKYVELRCDPISGHTALYWYRQSLGQGPEFLIYFQGTGAADDSGLPNDRFFAVRPEGSVSTLKIQRTERGDSAVYLCASSFSGGAYNEQFFGPGTRLTVL.

A single count supports this clone. The J gene is TRBJ1-2, the V gene TRBV13, with 7 bases that match TRBD1. The CDR3 is made up of 17 amino acids. Trimming at V came to 2 bases and at J to 2 bases, leaving 11 bases not matched to a gene. Germline loops: CDR1 PRHDT, CDR2 FYEKMQ (reference sequence). This CDR3 is CASSLWDSAPINYGYTF. CDR3 coding DNA: TGTGCCAGCAGCTTATGGGACAGTGCCCCAATCAACTATGGCTACACCTTC.

The chain is built from TRBV7-8 and TRBJ1-6; tentative D call: TRBD1 (5 bases). Germline CDR1 is SGHVS and CDR2 is FQNEAQ. The CDR3 length is 15 residues. V lost 0 bases and J lost 5, with 8 bases in between. CDR3 sequence reads: CASSLAPRDNSPLHF. DNA for the CDR3: TGTGCCAGCAGCTTAGCGCCCAGGGATAATTCACCCCTCCACTTT.

CDR3 residues: CASSQGLWREQETQYF. As DNA, the CDR3 is TGTGCCAGCAGCCAGGGGCTTTGGCGGGAGCAAGAGACCCAGTACTTC. V and J are TRBV3-1 (or the pseudogene TRBV3-2) and TRBJ2-5, with 7 bases aligning to TRBD2. J lost 2 bases, V lost 3 bases, and 9 bases had no gene match. This CDR3 is 16 amino acids long. CDR1 is LGHDT and CDR2 is YNNKEL in the germline V gene (reference sequence).

This chain's CDR3 is CASSETGGRTDTQYF. As DNA, the CDR3 is TGTGCCAGCAGTGAGACAGGGGGCCGCACAGATACGCAGTATTTT. The chain links TRBV6-4 to TRBJ2-3; 10 nucleotides line up with TRBD1. The CDR3 has 15 residues. Trimming cost V 3 bases and J 1 base; bases outside gene matches: 1. Germline V lookup: CDR1 MRHNA, CDR2 SNTAGT.

This clone was counted once. The chain couples TRBV4-2 to TRBJ2-3, with 7 bases aligning to TRBD1. After removal of 1 base from V and 4 bases from J, the junction contained 5 bases not matched to a gene. Germline values: CDR1 LGHNA, CDR2 YNFKEQ. The CDR3 covers 15 residues. The CDR3, as DNA: TGTGCCAGCAGCCAAGGTGCCCAGGGGGCAGATACGCAGTATTTT. This codes for CASSQGAQGADTQYF.

The chain employs TRBV28 and TRBJ2-4; 13 bases agree with TRBD2. Germline CDR1 is MDHEN and CDR2 is SYDVKM. With V trimmed by 7 bases and J by 0 bases, 9 bases remained unmatched. The CDR3 loop spans 18 amino acids. CDR3 bases: TGTGCCAGCAACCCCGGGACTAGCGGGACTCTAGCCAAAAACATTCAGTACTTC. It translates to CASNPGTSGTLAKNIQYF.

This chain joins TRBV18 and TRBJ1-2, with D possibly TRBD1 on 6 matching bases. The CDR3 length is 13 residues. Germline loops: CDR1 KGHSH, CDR2 LQKENI. V dropped 3 bases and J dropped 7 bases, with 12 bases sitting between them. The CDR3 reads CASSPPTGVGYTF. In DNA, the CDR3 is TGTGCCAGCTCACCTCCGACAGGTGTTGGCTACACCTTC.

The chain recombines TRBV10-3 with TRBJ2-5, with D possibly being TRBD1 (5 bases). V was clipped by 5 bases and J by 3 bases, with 7 bases between them. Germline V gives CDR1 ENHRY, CDR2 SYGVKD. The length of the CDR3 is 12 residues. CDR3 DNA: TGTGCCATCAGTAGCAGGGAAGAGACCCAGTACTTC. Translation gives CAISSREETQYF.

This clone was picked up one time. The chain carries TRBV3-1 (or the pseudogene TRBV3-2) and TRBJ1-2; D is uncertain. CDR3 size: 14 residues. V dropped 4 bases and J dropped 4 bases, with 13 bases sitting between them. Germline CDR1 and CDR2: LGHDT and YNNKEL (reference sequence). CDR3: CASSPGYRFYGYTF. The CDR3 DNA is TGTGCCAGCAGCCCCGGCTACAGATTCTATGGCTACACCTTC.

The rearrangement links TRBV9 to TRBJ1-2, with TRBD1 identical over 7 bases. Germline V lookup: CDR1 SGDLS, CDR2 YYNGEE. The CDR3 loop spans 17 amino acids. Trimming cost V 5 bases and J 1 base; bases outside gene matches: 14. The CDR3 bases are TGTGCCAGCAGGTTGGGGGACGGGACAGCCCTTAACTATGGCTACACCTTC. Amino acids: CASRLGDGTALNYGYTF.

This clone has a handful of counts. J is TRBJ2-7 and V is TRBV25-1; D is ambiguous. The CDR3 totals 14 residues. Germline values: CDR1 MGHDK, CDR2 SYGVNS. V was pared by 6 bases and J by 2 bases, with 14 bases between. CDR3 amino acids: CASSYDTSPYEQYF. CDR3 sequence (DNA): TGTGCCAGCAGCTATGACACCTCCCCCTACGAGCAGTACTTC.

The count of this clone is one. The rearrangement uses TRBV11-1 and TRBJ2-4, with 7 bases that match TRBD2. Germline V gives CDR1 SGHAT, CDR2 FQDESV (reference sequence). The CDR3 covers 15 residues. J was trimmed by 0 bases and V by 5 bases; bases with no gene match: 4. As DNA, the CDR3 is TGTGCCAGCAGCCGGGGGGATCGAGCCAAAAACATTCAGTACTTC. It yields the protein CASSRGDRAKNIQYF.

This chain joins TRBV11-3 and TRBJ2-2, with TRBD2 matching over 14 bases. There are 17 residues in the CDR3. Germline V lookup: CDR1 SGHNT, CDR2 YENEEA. Losses at the gene ends were 6 bases for V and 4 bases for J; bases not matched to a gene: 7. CDR3 sequence: CASSRTSGGKLTGELFF. DNA of the CDR3: TGTGCCAGCAGTCGGACTAGCGGGGGGAAACTCACCGGGGAGCTGTTTTTT.

This clone appeared a single time. V and J are TRBV3-1 (or the pseudogene TRBV3-2) and TRBJ1-1; 10 bases align to TRBD1. V gave up 0 bases and J gave up 7 bases; unmatched junction bases: 11. CDR1 and CDR2 from the germline V gene are LGHDT and YNNKEL (reference sequence). The CDR3 is made up of 17 amino acids. The CDR3 DNA is TGTGCCAGCAGCCAAGAGGGACAGGGGTGTAAAGGAGGTGAAGCTTTCTTT. Translation: CASSQEGQGCKGGEAFF.

V usage is TRBV11-2 and J usage is TRBJ2-1; TRBD2 might be the D (6 bases). The germline V gene encodes CDR1 SGHAT and CDR2 FQNNGV. This CDR3 is 17 amino acids long. Trimming shortened V by 1 base and J by 1 base, and 14 bases separated the two germline ends. CDR3 DNA sequence: TGTGCCAGCAGCTTAGGGGTAAGCGGGCGGTCCTACAATGAGCAGTTCTTC. The encoded protein is CASSLGVSGRSYNEQFF. The full variable domain, rest sourced from reference TRBV11-2 and TRBJ2-1, is EAGVAQSPRYKIIEKRQSVAFWCNPISGHATLYWYQQILGQGPKLLIQFQNNGVVDDSQLPKDRFSAERLKGVDSTLKIQPAKLEDSAVYLCASSLGVSGRSYNEQFFGPGTRLTVL.

The chain has TRBV6-4 and TRBJ1-2; D uncertain. There are 16 residues in the CDR3. Germline CDR1 reads MRHNA; CDR2 reads SNTAGT. Trimming took 0 bases from V and 4 from J, leaving 15 bases between them. DNA of the CDR3: TGTGCCAGCAGTGACTCGTATTCGCCGACTGGCTATGGCTACACCTTC. This translates into CASSDSYSPTGYGYTF.

This clone was counted many times. The chain is built from TRBV11-3 and TRBJ2-5; possible D gene TRBD2, 6 bases. Trimming cost V 2 bases and J 1 base, with 11 bases left between them. There are 15 residues in the CDR3. The germline V gene encodes CDR1 SGHNT and CDR2 YENEEA. This chain's CDR3 is CASSLRVGGQETQYF. The CDR3 nucleotides read TGTGCCAGCAGCTTAAGGGTGGGGGGCCAAGAGACCCAGTACTTC.

This clone was counted once. This same CDR3 is encoded by further DNA sequences in the sample. J is TRBJ2-2 and V is TRBV19; 8 positions agree with TRBD2. The trim removed 3 bases at V and 5 bases at J, leaving 5 bases unmatched. There are 15 residues in the CDR3. The germline V gene has CDR1 LNHDA and CDR2 SQIVND (reference sequence). The DNA of the CDR3 is TGTGCCAGTAGTATTGTCGGGGGGGCAACCGGGGAGCTGTTTTTT. It is translated as CASSIVGGATGELFF.

V usage is TRBV9 and J usage is TRBJ2-7, with TRBD1 matching 9 bases. The germline gives CDR1 SGDLS, CDR2 YYNGEE. CDR3 length: 15 amino acids. The ends lost 0 bases at V and 5 bases at J; junction bases unmatched: 6. CDR3: CASSVGATGGDEQYF. In DNA form, the CDR3 reads TGTGCCAGCAGCGTAGGGGCGACAGGGGGAGACGAGCAGTACTTC.